These 9 T cell receptor beta chains share one sample of origin, sequenced in a study of shared T cell receptors in the human thymus. Clones were sequenced by immunoSEQ multiplex PCR, and TCRdb holds only the in-frame ones, with some missing. The sample contains some 720,000 clones, roughly 90% of which appear only once. In addition, the sample was reused for a study of human thymus T cells.

The specimen was thymocytes. The source is a boy younger than two with a congenital heart defect.

The chain employs TRBV27 and TRBJ2-2, with 9 bases aligning to TRBD2. The germline CDR1 and CDR2 sequences are MNHEY and SMNVEV (reference sequence). There are 18 residues in the CDR3. The ends lost 2 bases at V and 4 bases at J; junction bases unmatched: 11. In DNA form, the CDR3 reads TGTGCCAGCAGTTTACGGGTAGCGGGAGTGGGGACCACCGGGGAGCTGTTTTTT. Translated, it gives CASSLRVAGVGTTGELFF.

The genes are TRBV19 and TRBJ2-7, with TRBD2 matching over 9 bases. The CDR3 contains 14 residues. J gave up 3 bases and V 1 base, and 1 base lay outside the gene matches. Germline V gives CDR1 LNHDA, CDR2 SQIVND (reference sequence). The CDR3 loop is CASSIGGGDYEQYF. CDR3 coding DNA: TGTGCCAGTAGTATAGGCGGGGGGGACTACGAGCAGTACTTC.

J is TRBJ2-7 and V is TRBV2; D call uncertain. This CDR3 is 12 amino acids long. Germline CDR1 reads SNHLY; CDR2 reads FYNNEI. V was pared by 4 bases and J by 2 bases, with 6 bases between. DNA of the CDR3: TGTGCCAGCAGTGGACAAACCTACGAGCAGTACTTC. The encoded protein is CASSGQTYEQYF.

CDR3 protein: CASSLVETSGRSDNEQFF. The DNA of the CDR3 is TGTGCCAGCAGCTTAGTCGAGACTAGCGGGAGGTCAGACAATGAGCAGTTCTTC. The chain employs TRBV11-2 and TRBJ2-1; 13 bases match TRBD2. CDR3 length equals 18 residues. CDR1 is SGHAT and CDR2 is FQNNGV in the germline V gene. The junction had 8 bases not matched to a gene; V was cut back by 1 base and J by 5 bases.

The genes are TRBV5-1 and TRBJ2-1; tentatively, D is TRBD2 (5 bases). The germline V gene has CDR1 SGHRS and CDR2 YFSETQ. This CDR3 contains 17 residues. The V gene lost 4 bases and the J gene lost 7 bases, with 24 bases spanning the gap. CDR3 DNA sequence: TGCGCCAGCAGCGCCGGGAAGCGAGCTGGGGTACAGAATGAGCAGTTCTTC. Protein sequence: CASSAGKRAGVQNEQFF.

This sequence joins TRBV6-1 and TRBJ1-2, with 8 bases matching TRBD1. Germline CDR1 MNHNS, CDR2 SASEGT. This CDR3 is 14 amino acids long. J was trimmed by 4 bases and V by 4 bases; bases with no gene match: 5. CDR3 sequence: CASSARDRIYGYTF. Written as DNA, the CDR3 is TGTGCCAGCAGTGCCCGGGACAGGATCTATGGCTACACCTTC.

The chain is built from TRBV2 and TRBJ1-1; the match to TRBD1 covers 8 bases. Germline CDR1 reads SNHLY; CDR2 reads FYNNEI. V shed 8 bases, J shed 6 bases, and the junction held 8 bases outside the gene matches. This CDR3 comprises 13 residues. CDR3 DNA: TGTGCCAGCGCAGGGGACAGGAGGGCTGAAGCTTTCTTT. Its protein is CASAGDRRAEAFF.

The chain has TRBV10-3 and TRBJ2-7; 8 bases agree with TRBD2. Germline V gene lookup returns CDR1 ENHRY and CDR2 SYGVKD. V was clipped by 3 bases and J by 2 bases; unmatched bases: 3. CDR3 length equals 14 residues. CDR3 DNA sequence: TGTGCCATCAGTGAAGGGGGACTAGCCTACGAGCAGTACTTC. This translates into CAISEGGLAYEQYF.

J is TRBJ2-5 and V is TRBV13; 8 positions agree with TRBD2. Per the germline V gene, CDR1 is PRHDT and CDR2 is FYEKMQ (reference sequence). J was trimmed by 1 base and V by 8 bases; bases with no gene match: 6. The CDR3 spans 14 residues. This CDR3 is CASGPTSGQETQYF. The CDR3 nucleotides are TGTGCCAGCGGGCCCACTAGCGGCCAAGAGACCCAGTACTTC.